Listed below are T cell receptor beta chains from one sample, sequenced in a study of T-cell reconstitution after alpha-beta-depleted transplantation in children. One entry per CDR3 protein results from TCRdb running MiXCR on the PCR reads. The sample consists of about 300,000 distinct CDR3 sequences, over 7.5% of them appearing once. The sample consisted of peripheral blood, taken 360 days after TCRalphabeta/CD19-depleted stem cell transplant. Every receptor here comes from a female patient between 2 and 15 years old who had a stem cell transplant for Fanconi anemia, so the T cells may come from the graft donor. Each CDR3 is given with its conserved first and last residue. The order of the fields is D gene, J gene, clone size, V gene, CDR3 DNA, CDR3 protein. D genes are given only for firm matches. Clone size is stated in some rows and not others, as once, few, many or a class when expanded.

D: TRBD2; J: TRBJ2-1; size: many; V: TRBV6-4; DNA: TGTGCCAGCAGTGACGCTAGCGGGGAGTCGAATGAGCAGTTCTTC; CDR3: CASSDASGESNEQFF
D: TRBD1; J: TRBJ2-1; size: many; V: TRBV7-3; DNA: TGTGCCAGCAGCTTCACCACTACAGGGGGTGAGCAGTTCTTC; CDR3: CASSFTTTGGEQFF
D: TRBD1; J: TRBJ2-7; size: NA; V: TRBV20-1; DNA: TGCAGTGCTAGGCCCCCGGTTGACAGGGCCGAGCAGTACTTC; CDR3: CSARPPVDRAEQYF
D: TRBD1; J: TRBJ1-5; size: NA; V: TRBV20-1; DNA: TGCAGTGCTAGAGATCCGGGACAGCCCTATAGCAATCAGCCCCAGCATTTT; CDR3: CSARDPGQPYSNQPQHF
D: TRBD1; J: TRBJ2-7; size: NA; V: TRBV6-1; DNA: TGTGCCAGCACCCCATCTCGGACAGGGGGCGTTTCAGGGTGGGAGCAGTACTTC; CDR3: CASTPSRTGGVSGWEQYF
D: TRBD2; J: TRBJ2-7; size: many; V: TRBV7-9; DNA: TGTGCCAGCAGCAAAAGAGCGGGGCCTTCCTACGAGCAGTACTTC; CDR3: CASSKRAGPSYEQYF
D: NA; J: TRBJ1-2; size: many; V: TRBV10-2; DNA: TGCGCCAGCAGTGAGTCCAGACCGAGGAACTATGGCTACACCTTC; CDR3: CASSESRPRNYGYTF
D: TRBD2; J: TRBJ2-7; size: many; V: TRBV28; DNA: TGTGCCAGCAGACTCAGACTAGCGGGAGTGGGGGAGCAGTACTTC; CDR3: CASRLRLAGVGEQYF
D: NA; J: TRBJ2-3; size: many; V: TRBV7-9; DNA: TGTGCCAGCAGCTTAGAGCCCAGCACAGATACGCAGTATTTT; CDR3: CASSLEPSTDTQYF
D: NA; J: TRBJ1-1; size: many; V: TRBV5-6; DNA: TGTGCCAGCAGCATTACACCGAACACTGAAGCTTTCTTT; CDR3: CASSITPNTEAFF
D: TRBD1; J: TRBJ2-3; size: many; V: TRBV7-3; DNA: TGTGCCAGCAGCTTAATCGGACAGGGCTTATCGTATTTT; CDR3: CASSLIGQGLSYF
D: NA; J: TRBJ1-1; size: few; V: TRBV19; DNA: TGTGCCAGTAGTATAGCCCACACTGAAGCTTTCTTT; CDR3: CASSIAHTEAFF
D: NA; J: TRBJ2-7; size: many; V: TRBV20-1; DNA: TGCAGTGCTAGTAGGGATGGGTACGAGCAGTACTTC; CDR3: CSASRDGYEQYF
D: NA; J: TRBJ1-2; size: NA; V: TRBV28; DNA: TGTGCCAGCACCCAAAAAGTGGACCGTGGCTACACCTTC; CDR3: CASTQKVDRGYTF
D: NA; J: TRBJ2-2; size: many; V: TRBV5-6; DNA: TGTGCCAGCAGCTTGAGTGGGGTCGGGGAGCTGTTTTTT; CDR3: CASSLSGVGELFF
D: TRBD1; J: TRBJ1-4; size: many; V: TRBV28; DNA: TGTGCCACCCTGACTGGACAGGGTGGATTGGCTAATGAAAAACTGTTTTTT; CDR3: CATLTGQGGLANEKLFF
D: NA; J: TRBJ1-5; size: many; V: TRBV29-1; DNA: TGCAGCGTTTCGCAGGGAAACAATCAGCCCCAGCATTTT; CDR3: CSVSQGNNQPQHF
D: TRBD2; J: TRBJ2-1; size: few; V: TRBV19; DNA: TGTGCCAGTAGTATAGATCGGGAGGGCCTAGACTACAATGAGCAGTTCTTC; CDR3: CASSIDREGLDYNEQFF
D: NA; J: TRBJ2-3; size: many; V: TRBV12-3/TRBV12-4; DNA: TGTGCCAGCAGTCCGGGGCTTTCTAGCACAGATACGCAGTATTTT; CDR3: CASSPGLSSTDTQYF
D: NA; J: TRBJ1-5; size: NA; V: TRBV2; DNA: TGTGCCAGCACCCGAAGGATCGATAGCAATCAGCCCCAGCATTTT; CDR3: CASTRRIDSNQPQHF
D: NA; J: TRBJ2-3; size: many; V: TRBV12-3/TRBV12-4; DNA: TGTGCCAGCAGCTCCGGGACAATCACAGATACGCAGTATTTT; CDR3: CASSSGTITDTQYF
D: TRBD2; J: TRBJ2-1; size: many; V: TRBV6-2/TRBV6-3; DNA: TGTGCCAGCAGTTACTCCTGGACTAGCGGGGGGAGCTCCTACAATGAGCAGTTCTTC; CDR3: CASSYSWTSGGSSYNEQFF
D: NA; J: TRBJ2-7; size: few; V: TRBV3-1; DNA: TGTGCCAGCAGCGGGGAAGTTTCCTACGAGCAGTACTTC; CDR3: CASSGEVSYEQYF
D: NA; J: TRBJ1-3; size: many; V: TRBV7-9; DNA: TGTGCCAGCAGCTTCAAGGCAGGGAGCTCTGGAAACACCATATATTTT; CDR3: CASSFKAGSSGNTIYF
D: NA; J: TRBJ2-5; size: NA; V: TRBV6-2/TRBV6-3; DNA: TGTGCCAGCAGCAGGGCCCGGGGATCAGGGGAGACCCAGTACTTC; CDR3: CASSRARGSGETQYF
D: NA; J: TRBJ1-1; size: many; V: TRBV28; DNA: TGTGCCAGCAGTTTTTGGGTTAACACTGAAGCTTTCTTT; CDR3: CASSFWVNTEAFF
D: TRBD1; J: TRBJ1-4; size: many; V: TRBV6-5; DNA: TGTGCCAGCACCTTAAAACCGGGACAGTGGGCTGAAAAACTGTTTTTT; CDR3: CASTLKPGQWAEKLFF
D: TRBD2; J: TRBJ2-3; size: many; V: TRBV5-1; DNA: TGCGCCAGCAGCGAAGGACGGACTAGCGGGACGTGGGGCACAGATACGCAGTATTTT; CDR3: CASSEGRTSGTWGTDTQYF
D: NA; J: TRBJ1-2; size: NA; V: TRBV12-3/TRBV12-4; DNA: TGTGCCAGCAGTGCTACCTTGGCGAGCTACACCTTC; CDR3: CASSATLASYTF
D: TRBD2; J: TRBJ2-1; size: many; V: TRBV27; DNA: TGTGCCAGCAGTTTGGGAGGGCGCAACAATGAGCAGTTCTTC; CDR3: CASSLGGRNNEQFF
D: TRBD2; J: TRBJ2-1; size: many; V: TRBV5-1; DNA: TGCGCCAGCAGCTCGGACCGAGCGGGAGACTACAATGAGCAGTTCTTC; CDR3: CASSSDRAGDYNEQFF
D: NA; J: TRBJ1-2; size: NA; V: TRBV5-4; DNA: TGTGCCAGCAGCTATATGGGCCGCTCAAACTATGGCTACACCTTC; CDR3: CASSYMGRSNYGYTF
D: NA; J: TRBJ1-1; size: many; V: TRBV29-1; DNA: TGCAGCGTTCGGCCTACTAAAGGAGGCATGAACACTGAAGCTTTCTTT; CDR3: CSVRPTKGGMNTEAFF
D: NA; J: TRBJ1-2; size: few; V: TRBV16; DNA: TGTGCCAGCAGCCTGTCGACGGGGATTAACTATGGCTACACCTTC; CDR3: CASSLSTGINYGYTF
D: TRBD2; J: TRBJ2-5; size: few; V: TRBV11-1; DNA: TGTGCCAGCAGCTTAGTAGATCCACGGGAGGCCTGGCCCGGACGGCAGACCCAGTACTTC; CDR3: CASSLVDPREAWPGRQTQYF
D: NA; J: TRBJ1-5; size: many; V: TRBV12-3/TRBV12-4; DNA: TGTGCCAGCAGTTTCCAGTTCAATCAGCCCCAGCATTTT; CDR3: CASSFQFNQPQHF
D: TRBD2; J: TRBJ2-7; size: few; V: TRBV2; DNA: TGTGCCTGCAGTTTGAGAGTACTAGCGGGAGGAGTTGCCTACGAGCAGTACTTC; CDR3: CACSLRVLAGGVAYEQYF
D: NA; J: TRBJ2-7; size: many; V: TRBV27; DNA: TGTGCCAGCAGTTTAAAGGGGGACACCGGCCCATACTACGAGCAGTACTTC; CDR3: CASSLKGDTGPYYEQYF
D: TRBD1; J: TRBJ1-1; size: many; V: TRBV5-1; DNA: TGCGCCAGCAGCCCGGGACAGTGGAACACTGAAGCTTTCTTT; CDR3: CASSPGQWNTEAFF
D: NA; J: TRBJ2-7; size: few; V: TRBV5-6; DNA: TGTGCCAGCAACTCCTGGGGCCTAGCCTATTCCTACGAGCAGTACTTC; CDR3: CASNSWGLAYSYEQYF
D: NA; J: TRBJ1-1; size: NA; V: TRBV7-9; DNA: TGTGCCAGCAGCTCTCAGGGAGGGAACACTGAAGCTTTCTTT; CDR3: CASSSQGGNTEAFF
D: TRBD1; J: TRBJ2-7; size: NA; V: TRBV27; DNA: TGTGCCAGCAGCCCCGACAGGGGGGGCTCCTACGAGCAGTACTTC; CDR3: CASSPDRGGSYEQYF